This T cell receptor (beta chain) derives from a study of blood T cell repertoires in COVID-19. Study overall: Italy, Spain and the United States were the sources of the convalescent and acute COVID-19 samples. PBMCs, B-cell-depleted T cells, or T cells provided the cDNA or gDNA that made up the material.

Participant reports of clinical history set cohort assignment. How the authors handled the data: How many nucleated cells were present was estimated from reference gene primer amplification. Assay used: immunoSEQ multiplex PCR; TCRdb lists only in-frame clones, some missing. The V and J calls and clone size are taken from that table; D and trimming were inferred from the DNA. The profile shows around 450,000 clones, about 85% of them singletons. The source is a woman younger than 35 who had recovered from COVID-19. The sample consisted of PBMCs or T cells enriched from blood (not recorded which).

CDR3 loop: CASSEERVYGYTF. CDR3 DNA: TGTGCCAGCAGTGAAGAGAGAGTTTATGGCTACACCTTC. This chain links TRBV6-1 with TRBJ1-2; D unresolved. CDR1 MNHNS and CDR2 SASEGT come from the germline V gene. The ends were cut back, 1 base at V and 5 bases at J, with 8 bases in the middle. The CDR3 contains 13 residues.